What follows are 3 T cell receptor beta chains derived from one specimen sequenced in a study of blood T cells in healthy people across ages. A second about 7 to 11 cycle PCR used barcoded and J-beta primers. TCRdb recomputed calls from the 5' RACE reads with MiXCR, one row per CDR3 protein. The sample shows about a million distinct CDR3 sequences, approximately 50% of them seen only once. Sequencing used blood. These receptors were taken from an older woman in good health.

The chain uses TRBV4-2 and TRBJ1-1; D not resolved. The germline V gene has CDR1 LGHNA and CDR2 YNFKEQ. The CDR3 contains 13 residues. Trimming left V 7 bases short and J 1 base short, with 10 bases between. In DNA, the CDR3 is TGTGCCAGCACTCCGACGAGGAACACTGAAGCTTTCTTT. Translating gives CASTPTRNTEAFF.

The chain recombines TRBV7-8 with TRBJ2-5; a possible D gene is TRBD1 (5 bases). CDR3 length equals 15 residues. Trimming took off 1 base at V and 7 bases at J, with 16 bases between the two ends. In germline, CDR1 is SGHVS, CDR2 FQNEAQ. CDR3 region: CASSLDAGLGLTQYF. The CDR3 coding sequence is TGTGCCAGCAGCTTAGACGCAGGGTTGGGATTGACCCAGTACTTC.

This clonotype was recorded a few times. For the CDR3, the DNA is TGTGCCAGCAGCTTACTAGCGGGAGGTTTAGATGCCGCTACGCAGTATTTT. Protein product: CASSLLAGGLDAATQYF. The genes are TRBV11-2 and TRBJ2-3, with TRBD2 matching 11 bases. Germline loops: CDR1 SGHAT, CDR2 FQNNGV. J gave up 8 bases and V 2 bases, and 12 bases lay outside the gene matches. The CDR3 is 17 amino acids.